This T cell receptor (beta chain) was recorded in a study of blood T cells in healthy people across ages. Whole-study findings and limits: Roughly linear declines in TCR beta diversity per million T cells occurred with age. Long-lived donors carried more naive CD4+ cells and greater diversity than aged donors.

V was shortened by 4 bases and J by 7 bases, with 10 bases between the two germline ends. Germline values: CDR1 LGHDT, CDR2 YNNKEL (reference sequence). The CDR3 runs to 12 residues. Per sample, extraction of total RNA gave at least 6 micrograms in every case. Concerning this clonotype itself: Its specificity is not known.

The use of a sample-barcoded 5' primer and a J-beta primer mix characterized a second PCR of about 7 to 12 cycles. Each cDNA molecule received a tag from a template-switch adaptor that had 12 random nucleotides. From the 5' RACE reads, TCRdb called clonotypes with MiXCR, one entry per CDR3 protein. The data contain roughly 1.6 million distinct CDR3 sequences, around 35% of them singletons. Sequencing was performed on blood. The chain carries TRBV3-1 and TRBJ1-1; D remains unclear. The receptor comes from a woman aged 25 to 39 in good health. For the CDR3, the DNA is TGTGCCAGCAGCCCTCGAGGGTTTGAAGCTTTCTTT. Its protein is CASSPRGFEAFF.